This paragraph covers one T cell receptor (beta chain) sequence. Its antigen is as yet unknown. The data derive from a study of blood T cells in healthy people across ages. Points from the study as a whole: A strong correlation between TCR beta diversity and naive T cell percentage was seen. TCR beta diversity, measured per million T cells, fell in a roughly linear way with age.

This CDR3 is built from 16 residues. The V gene's germline CDR1 is MNHEY and CDR2 SVGAGI. The V segment lost 2 bases and the J segment 5 bases; nucleotides outside the gene matches: 4. A J-beta primer mix and a sample-barcoded 5' primer were used in a second PCR of roughly 6 to 12 cycles. In TCRdb, the 5' RACE reads were re-called with MiXCR into one record per CDR3 protein. The data contain 910,000 or so distinct CDR3 sequences, about 53% of them singletons. The sample taken for sequencing was blood. The receptor's source is a woman aged 55-70 years in good health. This chain uses TRBV6-5 with TRBJ2-1, with TRBD2 matching 12 bases. The CDR3 DNA reads TGTGCCAGCAGTTACGGGTGGACTAGCGGGAACAATGAGCAGTTCTTC. It encodes CASSYGWTSGNNEQFF.